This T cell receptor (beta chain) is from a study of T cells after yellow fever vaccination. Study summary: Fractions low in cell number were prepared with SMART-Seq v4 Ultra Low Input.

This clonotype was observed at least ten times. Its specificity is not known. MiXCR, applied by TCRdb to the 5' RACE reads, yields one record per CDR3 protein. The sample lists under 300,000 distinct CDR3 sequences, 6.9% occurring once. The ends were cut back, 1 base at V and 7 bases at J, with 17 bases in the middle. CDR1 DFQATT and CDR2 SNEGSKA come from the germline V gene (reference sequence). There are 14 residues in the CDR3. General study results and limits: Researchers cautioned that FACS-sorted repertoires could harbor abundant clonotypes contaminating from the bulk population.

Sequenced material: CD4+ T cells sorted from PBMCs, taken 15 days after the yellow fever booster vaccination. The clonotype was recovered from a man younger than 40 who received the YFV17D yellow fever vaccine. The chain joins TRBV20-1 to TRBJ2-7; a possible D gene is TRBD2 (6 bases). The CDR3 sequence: CSARVPARRGEQYF. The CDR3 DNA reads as TGCAGTGCTAGAGTACCGGCTAGACGGGGGGAGCAGTACTTC.